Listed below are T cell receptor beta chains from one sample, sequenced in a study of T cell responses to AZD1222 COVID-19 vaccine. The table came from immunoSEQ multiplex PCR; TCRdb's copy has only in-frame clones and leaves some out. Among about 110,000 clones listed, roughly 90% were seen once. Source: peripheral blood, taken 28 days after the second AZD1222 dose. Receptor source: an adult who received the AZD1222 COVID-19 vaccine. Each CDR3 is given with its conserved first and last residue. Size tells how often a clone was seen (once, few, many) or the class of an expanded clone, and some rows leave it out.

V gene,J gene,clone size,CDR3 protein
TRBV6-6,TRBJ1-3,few,CASSTTTASGNTIYF
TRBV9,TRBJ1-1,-,CASSPSIGRGAEAFF
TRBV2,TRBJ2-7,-,CASNMEGAVYEQYF
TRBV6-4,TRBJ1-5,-,CASSGDWGGAQHF
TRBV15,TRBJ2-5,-,CATSGDRQGMQETQYF
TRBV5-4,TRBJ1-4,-,CASSQDRWNEKLFF
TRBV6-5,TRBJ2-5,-,CASGGYETQYF
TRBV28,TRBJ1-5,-,CASRRQGYNQPQHF
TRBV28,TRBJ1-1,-,CASSLWENTEAFF
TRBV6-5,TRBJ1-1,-,CASSYMREAFF
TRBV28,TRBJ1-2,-,CASRAGGRNYGYTF
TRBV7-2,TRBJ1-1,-,CASSLGVRMNTEAFF
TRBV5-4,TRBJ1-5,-,CASSLQGLNQPQHF
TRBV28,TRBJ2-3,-,CASSRSGQWADTQYF
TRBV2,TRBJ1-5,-,CASTNRRGDQPQHF
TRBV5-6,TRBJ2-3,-,CASSFAGWGTDTQYF
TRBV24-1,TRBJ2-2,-,CATSDWGAGDTGELFF
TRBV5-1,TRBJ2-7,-,CASSLAGTGDEQYF
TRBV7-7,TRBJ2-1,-,CASSLAASGANEQFF
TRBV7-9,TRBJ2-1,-,CASSLAGSYNEQFF
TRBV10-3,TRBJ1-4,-,CAISESAATNEKLFF
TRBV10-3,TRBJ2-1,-,CAMTGGLYNEQFF
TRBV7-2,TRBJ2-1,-,CASSFGQGAIYNEQFF
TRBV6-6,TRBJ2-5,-,CASSRGFRDGETQYF
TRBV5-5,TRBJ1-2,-,CASSLADSGYGYTF
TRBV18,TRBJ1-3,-,CASSPPGSSGNTIYF
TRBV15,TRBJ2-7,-,CATSSGFSYEQYF
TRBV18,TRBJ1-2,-,CASSPRGGYGYTF
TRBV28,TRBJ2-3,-,CASSFLPQGASTDTQYF